This T cell receptor (beta chain) was documented in a study of identical twins. This clonotype was detected ten times or more. One entry per CDR3 protein, called by TCRdb with MiXCR from the 5' RACE reads. The table lists some 560,000 distinct CDR3 sequences, 9.6% of them singletons. Trimming removed 5 bases from V and 2 bases from J; junction bases left unmatched: 10. This CDR3 comprises 16 residues. This sample was shared with a second study, whose subject was yellow fever vaccine responses in identical twins.

The clonotype comes from a woman aged 18-29 years in good health. This chain joins TRBV12-3 or TRBV12-4 and TRBJ2-7; 9 positions match TRBD2. What was sequenced was PBMCs. The CDR3 sequence is CASSPNSGSIPYEQYF. DNA for the CDR3: TGTGCCAGCAGTCCAAATAGCGGGAGTATTCCCTACGAGCAGTACTTC.